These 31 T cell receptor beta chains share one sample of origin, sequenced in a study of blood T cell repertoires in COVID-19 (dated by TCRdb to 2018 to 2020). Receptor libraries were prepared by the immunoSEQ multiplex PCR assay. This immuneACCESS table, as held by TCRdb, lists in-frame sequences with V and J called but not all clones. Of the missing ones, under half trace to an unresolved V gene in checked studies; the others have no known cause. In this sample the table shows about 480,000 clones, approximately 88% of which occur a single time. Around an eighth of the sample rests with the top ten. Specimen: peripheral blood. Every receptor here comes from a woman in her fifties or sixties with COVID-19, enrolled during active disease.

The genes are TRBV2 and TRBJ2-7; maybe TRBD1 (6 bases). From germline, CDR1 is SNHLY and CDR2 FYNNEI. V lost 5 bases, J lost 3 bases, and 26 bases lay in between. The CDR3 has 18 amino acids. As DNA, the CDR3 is TGTGCCAGCAGTCACACCCCCTTTGGGGACAATATCTACTACGAGCAGTACTTC. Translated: CASSHTPFGDNIYYEQYF.

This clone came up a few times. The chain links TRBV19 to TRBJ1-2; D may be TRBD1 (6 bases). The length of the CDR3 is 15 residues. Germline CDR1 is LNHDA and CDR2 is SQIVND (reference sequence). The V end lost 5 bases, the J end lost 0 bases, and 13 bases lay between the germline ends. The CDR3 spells CASSRQDTANYGYTF. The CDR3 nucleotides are TGTGCCAGTAGTCGACAGGATACAGCTAACTATGGCTACACCTTC.

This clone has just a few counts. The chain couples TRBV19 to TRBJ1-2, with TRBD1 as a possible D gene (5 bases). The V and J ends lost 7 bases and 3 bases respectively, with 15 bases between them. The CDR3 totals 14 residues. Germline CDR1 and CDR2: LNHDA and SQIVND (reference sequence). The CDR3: CASNGGLRDYGYTF. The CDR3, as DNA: TGTGCCAGTAACGGGGGATTAAGGGACTATGGCTACACCTTC.

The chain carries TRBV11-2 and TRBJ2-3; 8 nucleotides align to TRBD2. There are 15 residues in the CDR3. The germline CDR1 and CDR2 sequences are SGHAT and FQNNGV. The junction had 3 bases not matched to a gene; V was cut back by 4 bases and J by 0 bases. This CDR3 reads CASSSRGGSTDTQYF. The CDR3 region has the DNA TGTGCCAGCAGCTCACGCGGGGGGAGCACAGATACGCAGTATTTT.

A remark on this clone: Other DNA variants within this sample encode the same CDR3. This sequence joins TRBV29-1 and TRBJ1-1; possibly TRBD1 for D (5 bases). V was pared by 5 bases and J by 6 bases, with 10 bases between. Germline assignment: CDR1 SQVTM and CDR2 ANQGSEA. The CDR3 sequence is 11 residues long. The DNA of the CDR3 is TGCAGCGTTCTGGGGGGGGCTGAAGCTTTCTTT. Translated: CSVLGGAEAFF.

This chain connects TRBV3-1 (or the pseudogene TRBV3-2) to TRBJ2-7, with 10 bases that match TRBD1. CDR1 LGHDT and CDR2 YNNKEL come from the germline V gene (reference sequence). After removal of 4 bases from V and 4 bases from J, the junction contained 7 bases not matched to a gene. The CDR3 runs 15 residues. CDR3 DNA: TGTGCCAGCAGCCGAACACCGGGACAGGGGTACGAGCAGTACTTC. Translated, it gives CASSRTPGQGYEQYF.

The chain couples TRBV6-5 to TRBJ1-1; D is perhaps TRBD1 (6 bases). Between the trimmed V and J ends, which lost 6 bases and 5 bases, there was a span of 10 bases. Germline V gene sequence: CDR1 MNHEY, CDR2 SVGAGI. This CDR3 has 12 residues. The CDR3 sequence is CASRTGQTEAFF. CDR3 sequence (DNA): TGTGCCAGCAGAACCGGACAGACTGAAGCTTTCTTT.

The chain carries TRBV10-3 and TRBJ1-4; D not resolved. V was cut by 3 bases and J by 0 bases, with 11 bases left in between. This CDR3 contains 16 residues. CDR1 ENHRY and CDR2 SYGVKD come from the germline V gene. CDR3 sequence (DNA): TGTGCCATCAGTGATGAGGGTCTTGCAACTAATGAAAAACTGTTTTTT. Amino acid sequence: CAISDEGLATNEKLFF.

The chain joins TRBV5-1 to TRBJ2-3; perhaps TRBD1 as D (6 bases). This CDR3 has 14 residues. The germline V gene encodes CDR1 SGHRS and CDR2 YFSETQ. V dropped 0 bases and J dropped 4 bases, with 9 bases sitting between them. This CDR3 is CASSLGQVPDTQYF. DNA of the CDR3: TGCGCCAGCAGCTTGGGACAGGTCCCAGATACGCAGTATTTT.

CDR3 bases: TGTGCCAGCTCACAGGGGGCGCTCAACTATGGCTACACCTTC. Its translation: CASSQGALNYGYTF. This chain uses TRBV28 with TRBJ1-2, with 9 bases fitting TRBD1. V was pared by 8 bases and J by 2 bases, with 6 bases of the junction left unmatched. There are 14 residues in the CDR3. The germline V gene encodes CDR1 MDHEN and CDR2 SYDVKM.

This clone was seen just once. The CDR3 DNA sequence: TGTGCCAGCAGCCGAGGCCTTGAAGCTTTCTTT. This gives the protein CASSRGLEAFF. The J gene is TRBJ1-1, the V gene TRBV3-1 (or the pseudogene TRBV3-2), with D uncertain. V lost 4 bases and J 7 bases, leaving 7 bases between the germline ends. In germline, CDR1 is LGHDT, CDR2 YNNKEL (reference sequence). This CDR3 has 11 amino acids.

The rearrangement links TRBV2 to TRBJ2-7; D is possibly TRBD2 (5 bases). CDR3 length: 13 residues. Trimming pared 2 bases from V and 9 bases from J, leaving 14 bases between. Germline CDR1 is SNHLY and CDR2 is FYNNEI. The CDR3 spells CASSESGNTPQYF. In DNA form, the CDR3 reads TGTGCCAGCAGTGAATCGGGGAACACCCCGCAGTACTTC.

In nucleotides, the CDR3 is TGTGCCAGCAGCCAAGCTCGGACAGGGCACTACGAGCAGTACTTC. Translated, it gives CASSQARTGHYEQYF. The chain joins TRBV3-1 (or the pseudogene TRBV3-2) to TRBJ2-7, with TRBD1 matching over 8 bases. The CDR3 sequence is 15 residues long. Per germline, CDR1 LGHDT and CDR2 YNNKEL (reference sequence). Germline trimming cut 1 base from V and 3 bases from J; bases unmatched to any gene: 5.

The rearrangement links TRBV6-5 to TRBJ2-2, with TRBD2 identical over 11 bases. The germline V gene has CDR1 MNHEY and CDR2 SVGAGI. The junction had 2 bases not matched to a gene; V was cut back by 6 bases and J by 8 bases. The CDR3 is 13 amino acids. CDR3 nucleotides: TGTGCCAGCAGGACTAGCGGGGTGGGGGAGCTGTTTTTT. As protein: CASRTSGVGELFF.

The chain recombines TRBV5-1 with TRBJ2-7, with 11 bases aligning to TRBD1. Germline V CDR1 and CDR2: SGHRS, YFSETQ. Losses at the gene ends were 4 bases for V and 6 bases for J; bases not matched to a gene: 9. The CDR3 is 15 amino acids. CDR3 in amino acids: CASSTEPGQGGEQYF. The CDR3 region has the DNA TGCGCCAGCAGCACAGAACCGGGACAGGGGGGCGAGCAGTACTTC.

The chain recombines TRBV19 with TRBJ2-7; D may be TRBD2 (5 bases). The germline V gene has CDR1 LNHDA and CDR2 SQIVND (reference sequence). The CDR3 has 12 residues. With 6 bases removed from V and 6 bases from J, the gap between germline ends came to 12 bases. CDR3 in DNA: TGTGCCAGTAGGGATTGGGAGAGCGAGCAGTACTTC. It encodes CASRDWESEQYF.

The DNA for the CDR3 is TGTGCCTGTTGGCAGGGGGAGAAGAATGAGCAGTTCTTC. This codes for CACWQGEKNEQFF. This chain links TRBV30 with TRBJ2-1; 7 bases align to TRBD1. The CDR3 runs to 13 residues. CDR1 GTSNPN and CDR2 SVGIG come from the germline V gene (reference sequence). V lost 6 bases to trimming and J lost 7 bases; unmatched junction nucleotides: 9.

CDR3 region: CASSPAGAGYTF. CDR3 DNA sequence: TGTGCCAGCAGCCCAGCGGGGGCGGGCTACACCTTC. V is TRBV11-2 and J is TRBJ1-2; maybe TRBD1 (6 bases). This CDR3 is built from 12 residues. Trimming removed 5 bases from V and 8 bases from J, with 12 bases in between. The germline V gene encodes CDR1 SGHAT and CDR2 FQNNGV.

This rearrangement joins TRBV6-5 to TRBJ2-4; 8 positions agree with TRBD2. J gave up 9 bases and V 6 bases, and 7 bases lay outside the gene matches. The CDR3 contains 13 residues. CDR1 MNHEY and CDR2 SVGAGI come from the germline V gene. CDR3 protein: CASSTGGPGIQYF. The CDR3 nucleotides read TGTGCCAGCAGCACGGGGGGGCCGGGCATTCAGTACTTC.

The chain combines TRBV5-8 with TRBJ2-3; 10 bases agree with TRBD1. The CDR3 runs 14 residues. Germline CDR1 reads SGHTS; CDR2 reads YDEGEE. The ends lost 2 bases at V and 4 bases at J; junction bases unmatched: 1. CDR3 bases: TGTGCCAGCAGCTTTGGACAGGGGGCAGATACGCAGTATTTT. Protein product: CASSFGQGADTQYF.

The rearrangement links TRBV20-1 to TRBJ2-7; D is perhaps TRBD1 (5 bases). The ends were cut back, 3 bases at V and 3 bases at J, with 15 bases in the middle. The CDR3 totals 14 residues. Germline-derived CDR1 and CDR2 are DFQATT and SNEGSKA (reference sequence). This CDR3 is CSASSRRVRYEQYF. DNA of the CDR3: TGCAGTGCTAGTTCTCGCAGGGTTCGCTACGAGCAGTACTTC.

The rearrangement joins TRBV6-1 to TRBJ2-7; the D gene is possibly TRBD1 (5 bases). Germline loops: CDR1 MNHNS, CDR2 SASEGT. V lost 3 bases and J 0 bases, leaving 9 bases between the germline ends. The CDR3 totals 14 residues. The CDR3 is CASSDRQPSYEQYF. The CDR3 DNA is TGTGCCAGCAGTGATCGACAGCCCTCCTACGAGCAGTACTTC.

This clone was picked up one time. Here the CDR3 DNA reads TGTGCCAGTAGTATGTCGGAGGCTGGAAACACCATATATTTT. Its translation: CASSMSEAGNTIYF. The V call is TRBV19, the J call TRBJ1-3; D remains unclear. Trimming took 3 bases from V and 2 from J, leaving 8 bases between them. Germline-derived CDR1 and CDR2 are LNHDA and SQIVND (reference sequence). The CDR3 is 14 residues long.

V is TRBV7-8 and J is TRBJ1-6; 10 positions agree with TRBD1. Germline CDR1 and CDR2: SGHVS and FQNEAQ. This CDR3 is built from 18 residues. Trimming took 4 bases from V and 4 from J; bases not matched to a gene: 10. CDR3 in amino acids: CASSSGTGVIIYNSPLHF. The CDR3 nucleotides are TGTGCCAGCAGCTCTGGGACAGGGGTCATTATATATAATTCACCCCTCCACTTT.

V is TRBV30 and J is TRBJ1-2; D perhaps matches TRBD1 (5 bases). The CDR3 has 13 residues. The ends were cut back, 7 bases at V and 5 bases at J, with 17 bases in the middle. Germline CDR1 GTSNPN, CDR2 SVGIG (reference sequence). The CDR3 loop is CAYTTDSIYGYTF. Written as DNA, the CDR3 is TGTGCCTATACCACCGACAGTATTTATGGCTACACCTTC.

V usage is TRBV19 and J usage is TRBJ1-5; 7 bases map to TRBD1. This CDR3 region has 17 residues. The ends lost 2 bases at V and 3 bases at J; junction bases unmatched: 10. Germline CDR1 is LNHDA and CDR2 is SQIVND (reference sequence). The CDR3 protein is CASSIRGDSLFNQPQHF. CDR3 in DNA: TGTGCCAGTAGTATAAGGGGGGACAGCCTATTCAATCAGCCCCAGCATTTT.

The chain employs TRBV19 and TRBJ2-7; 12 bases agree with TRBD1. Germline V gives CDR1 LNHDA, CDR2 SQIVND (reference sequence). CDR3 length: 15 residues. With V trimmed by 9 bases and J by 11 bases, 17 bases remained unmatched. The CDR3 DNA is TGTGCCAGCACCCAGTCCGGGACAGGGGGCGAGGAAAAGTACTTC. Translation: CASTQSGTGGEEKYF.

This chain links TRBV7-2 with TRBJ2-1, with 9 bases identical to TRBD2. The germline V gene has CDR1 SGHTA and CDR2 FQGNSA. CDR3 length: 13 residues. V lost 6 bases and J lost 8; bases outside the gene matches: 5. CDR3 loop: CASRPGLADEQFF. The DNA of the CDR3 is TGTGCCAGCAGGCCGGGACTAGCTGATGAGCAGTTCTTC.

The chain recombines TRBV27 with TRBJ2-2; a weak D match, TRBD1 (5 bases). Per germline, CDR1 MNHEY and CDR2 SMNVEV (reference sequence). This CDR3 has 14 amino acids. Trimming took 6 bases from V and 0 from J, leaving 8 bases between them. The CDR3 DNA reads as TGTGCCAGCAGCCCAGGGTCGAACACCGGGGAGCTGTTTTTT. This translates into CASSPGSNTGELFF.

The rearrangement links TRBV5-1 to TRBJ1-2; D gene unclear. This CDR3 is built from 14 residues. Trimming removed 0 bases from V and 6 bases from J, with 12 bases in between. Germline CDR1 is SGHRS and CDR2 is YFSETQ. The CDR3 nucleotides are TGCGCCAGCAGCTTGGCTGCGGGTAAAGATGGCTACACCTTC. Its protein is CASSLAAGKDGYTF.

This CDR3 reads CASYLGQNYGYTF. DNA for the CDR3: TGTGCCAGCTACCTCGGACAGAACTATGGCTACACCTTC. The chain employs TRBV28 and TRBJ1-2, with a weak D call TRBD1 (6 bases). The CDR3 has 13 residues. The V end lost 8 bases, the J end lost 2 bases, and 12 bases lay between the germline ends. Germline CDR1 MDHEN, CDR2 SYDVKM.